Shown below are 24 T cell receptor beta chains from a single sample sequenced in a study of monozygotic twins with inflammatory bowel disease. TCRdb re-called the 5' RACE reads and catalogs CDR3 proteins one per entry, DNA excluded. With 400,000 to 500,000 distinct CDR3 sequences in the sample, the ten largest clones hold around 2.3%. Specimen: blood. The origin of the receptors is a human donor with ulcerative colitis or Crohn's disease, or a healthy co-twin of an affected twin (not recorded which).

The chain carries TRBV15 and TRBJ1-2; TCRdb gives TRBD1 as the D gene, but with no DNA this cannot be confirmed. The germline gives CDR1 LNHNV, CDR2 YYDKDF (reference sequence). This CDR3 is built from 14 residues. The CDR3 here is CATSRDRGGYGYTF. Supplemented by reference TRBV15 and TRBJ1-2, the full variable domain reads DAMVIQNPRYQVTQFGKPVTLSCSQTLNHNVMYWYQQKSSQAPKLLFHYYDKDFNNEADTPDNFQSRRPNTSFCFLDIRSPGLGDTAMYLCATSRDRGGYGYTFGSGTRLTVV.

The V call is TRBV25-1, the J call TRBJ2-7; TCRdb's D call, TRBD2, is unchecked because there is no DNA. The CDR3 has 13 residues. Germline assignment: CDR1 MGHDK and CDR2 SYGVNS. The CDR3 loop is CASRRTSGPEQYF.

This sequence joins TRBV30 and TRBJ1-2. This CDR3 has 13 residues. The germline gives CDR1 GTSNPN, CDR2 SVGIG (reference sequence). The CDR3: CAWRATRQSSYTF.

CDR3 in amino acids: CASSRAAGGHETQYF. The rearrangement links TRBV7-2 to TRBJ2-5; TCRdb's D call, TRBD2, is unchecked because there is no DNA. CDR3 length: 15 amino acids. Germline V CDR1 and CDR2: SGHTA, FQGNSA. The full variable domain, with the rest looked up from reference TRBV7-2 and TRBJ2-5, is GAGVSQSPSNKVTEKGKDVELRCDPISGHTALYWYRQSLGQGLEFLIYFQGNSAPDKSGLPSDRFSAERTGGSVSTLTIQRTQQEDSAVYLCASSRAAGGHETQYFGPGTRLLVL.

The V call is TRBV12-3 or TRBV12-4, the J call TRBJ2-7; TCRdb returns TRBD2, unconfirmable since there is no DNA. The CDR3 length is 14 residues. The chain's CDR3 is CASSIGLPSREQYF.

This chain joins TRBV30 and TRBJ2-3; TCRdb's D call, TRBD2, is unchecked because there is no DNA. This CDR3 comprises 16 residues. CDR1 GTSNPN and CDR2 SVGIG come from the germline V gene (reference sequence). The CDR3 loop reads CAWSVGTSGSTDTQYF.

The chain joins TRBV5-5 to TRBJ2-1; there is no DNA to check the TCRdb D call of TRBD2. In germline, CDR1 is SGHKS, CDR2 YYEKEE (reference sequence). The CDR3 has 15 amino acids. The CDR3 reads CASSVTGLAGIMEFF.

V usage is TRBV15 and J usage is TRBJ2-7; TCRdb's D call of TRBD1 is untestable without DNA. The CDR3 spans 15 residues. Germline CDR1 and CDR2: LNHNV and YYDKDF (reference sequence). Here the CDR3 reads CATSSVRGRLSEQYF.

V usage is TRBV12-3 or TRBV12-4 and J usage is TRBJ2-1; TCRdb designates TRBD1, a call that cannot be tested without DNA. The CDR3 contains 11 residues. The CDR3: CASTPGIEQFF.

The chain has TRBV28 and TRBJ2-2; TCRdb picks TRBD2, but there is no DNA to check that call. Germline V lookup: CDR1 MDHEN, CDR2 SYDVKM. CDR3 length equals 15 residues. CDR3 sequence: CASSQGLAQTGELFF.

The rearrangement joins TRBV6-6 to TRBJ1-6. From germline, CDR1 is MNHNY and CDR2 SVGAGI (reference sequence). CDR3 length: 14 residues. CDR3 region: CASSYQQPTSPLHF.

The V and J genes are TRBV10-3 and TRBJ2-2. The CDR3 has 11 residues. The germline CDR1 and CDR2 sequences are ENHRY and SYGVKD. The CDR3 region is CAISELGELFF.

The CDR3 loop is CASKSRGLAGGRIDTQYF. This rearrangement joins TRBV28 to TRBJ2-3; TCRdb gives TRBD2 as the D gene, but with no DNA this cannot be confirmed. Germline V lookup: CDR1 MDHEN, CDR2 SYDVKM. The CDR3 extends over 18 amino acids. Variable domain in full (rest from reference TRBV28 and TRBJ2-3): DVKVTQSSRYLVKRTGEKVFLECVQDMDHENMFWYRQDPGLGLRLIYFSYDVKMKEKGDIPEGYSVSREKKERFSLILESASTNQTSMYLCASKSRGLAGGRIDTQYFGPGTRLTVL.

The chain recombines TRBV27 with TRBJ2-1; the TCRdb call, TRBD2, lacks DNA for checking. The CDR3 spans 14 residues. Germline V CDR1 and CDR2: MNHEY, SMNVEV (reference sequence). CDR3 protein: CASSASSTYNEQFF.

The chain carries TRBV4-3 and TRBJ1-3. The CDR3 runs to 15 residues. Germline V CDR1 and CDR2: LGHNA, YSLEER. The CDR3: CASSQDPGSGNTIYF.

The V gene is TRBV5-4, the J gene TRBJ1-4; TCRdb designates TRBD1, a call that cannot be tested without DNA. CDR3 length equals 15 residues. CDR1 is SGHNT, CDR2 YYREEE, per germline (reference sequence). The CDR3 is CASSLGRGANEKLFF.

The chain links TRBV20-1 to TRBJ2-3; TCRdb picks TRBD1, but there is no DNA to check that call. Germline values: CDR1 DFQATT, CDR2 SNEGSKA (reference sequence). The CDR3 consists of 13 residues. This CDR3 reads CSARAHRADTQYF.

The V gene is TRBV7-9, the J gene TRBJ2-7; TCRdb returns TRBD2, unconfirmable since there is no DNA. CDR1 and CDR2 from the germline V gene are SEHNR and FQNEAQ (reference sequence). The CDR3 length is 15 residues. This chain's CDR3 is CASSPARTVAYEQYF.

The chain links TRBV3-1 to TRBJ2-6; the D call from TCRdb, TRBD1, cannot be confirmed without DNA. This CDR3 comprises 16 residues. Germline CDR1 is LGHDT and CDR2 is YNNKEL (reference sequence). This CDR3 is CASSHTGSSGANVLTF.

The V and J genes are TRBV2 and TRBJ2-3; without DNA, the TCRdb call of TRBD1 cannot be checked. The CDR3 length is 14 residues. Looked up from germline, CDR1 is SNHLY and CDR2 is FYNNEI. The CDR3 protein is CASGPDRAADTQYF. The variable domain in full, with the rest retrieved from reference TRBV2 and TRBJ2-3, is EPEVTQTPSHQVTQMGQEVILRCVPISNHLYFYWYRQILGQKVEFLVSFYNNEISEKSEIFDDQFSVERPDGSNFTLKIRSTKLEDSAMYFCASGPDRAADTQYFGPGTRLTVL.

This chain uses TRBV25-1 with TRBJ1-1; absent DNA, TCRdb's TRBD1 call cannot be checked. The CDR3 consists of 17 residues. Germline V gives CDR1 MGHDK, CDR2 SYGVNS. This chain's CDR3 is CASSPPRTGGVRTEAFF.

J is TRBJ1-2 and V is TRBV12-3 or TRBV12-4; there is no DNA to check the TCRdb D call of TRBD1. CDR3 length equals 16 residues. CDR3 region: CASHPTRTGNNYGYTF.

The chain uses TRBV12-3 or TRBV12-4 and TRBJ1-4; TCRdb returns TRBD1, unconfirmable since there is no DNA. The CDR3 spans 15 residues. CDR3: CASRRRVRIGEKLFF.

V is TRBV12-3 or TRBV12-4 and J is TRBJ2-7. This CDR3 contains 13 residues. CDR3 protein: CASRVAGSYEQYF.